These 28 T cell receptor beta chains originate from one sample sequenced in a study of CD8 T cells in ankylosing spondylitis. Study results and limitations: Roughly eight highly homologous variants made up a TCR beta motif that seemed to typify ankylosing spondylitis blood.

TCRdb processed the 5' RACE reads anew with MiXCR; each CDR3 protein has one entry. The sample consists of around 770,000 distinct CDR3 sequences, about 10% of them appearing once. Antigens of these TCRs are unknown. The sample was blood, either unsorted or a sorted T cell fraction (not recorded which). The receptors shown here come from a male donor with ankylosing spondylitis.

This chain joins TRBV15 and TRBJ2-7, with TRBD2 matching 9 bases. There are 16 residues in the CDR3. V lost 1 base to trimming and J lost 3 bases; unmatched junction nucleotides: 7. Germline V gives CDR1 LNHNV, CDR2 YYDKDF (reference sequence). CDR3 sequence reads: CATSRGPGTSSYEQYF. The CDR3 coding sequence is TGTGCCACCAGCAGAGGCCCCGGGACTAGCAGCTACGAGCAGTACTTC.

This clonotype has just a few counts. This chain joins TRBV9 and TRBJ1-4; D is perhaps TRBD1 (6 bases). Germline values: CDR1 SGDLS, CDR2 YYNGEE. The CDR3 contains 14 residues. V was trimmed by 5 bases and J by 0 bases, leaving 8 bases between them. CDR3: CASSDRTTNEKLFF. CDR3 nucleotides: TGTGCCAGCAGTGACAGGACAACTAATGAAAAACTGTTTTTT.

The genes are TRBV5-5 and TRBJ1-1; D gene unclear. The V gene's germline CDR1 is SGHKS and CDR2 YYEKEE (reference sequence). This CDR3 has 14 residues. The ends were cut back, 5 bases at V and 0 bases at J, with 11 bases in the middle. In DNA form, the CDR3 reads TGTGCCAGCAGAACAGTGGTCATGAACACTGAAGCTTTCTTT. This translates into CASRTVVMNTEAFF.

The CDR3 is CASSDRGHGDTQYF. The CDR3 nucleotides read TGCGCCAGCAGTGACAGGGGCCATGGAGATACGCAGTATTTT. The V gene is TRBV10-1, the J gene TRBJ2-3, with D perhaps matching TRBD1 (6 bases). The CDR3 extends over 14 amino acids. The V and J ends lost 3 bases and 5 bases respectively, with 12 bases between them. Germline V gene lookup returns CDR1 WNHNN and CDR2 SYGVQD (reference sequence).

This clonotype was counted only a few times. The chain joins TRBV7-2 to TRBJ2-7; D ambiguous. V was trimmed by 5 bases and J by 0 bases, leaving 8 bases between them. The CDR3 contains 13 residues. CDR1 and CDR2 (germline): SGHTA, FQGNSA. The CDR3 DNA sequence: TGTGCCAGCAGCAGGGTAAGCTCCTACGAGCAGTACTTC. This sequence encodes CASSRVSSYEQYF.

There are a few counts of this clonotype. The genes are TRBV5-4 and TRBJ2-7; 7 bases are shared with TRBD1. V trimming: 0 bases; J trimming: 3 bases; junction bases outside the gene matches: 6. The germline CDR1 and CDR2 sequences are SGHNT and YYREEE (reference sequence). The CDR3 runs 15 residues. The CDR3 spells CASSLEQGVFYEQYF. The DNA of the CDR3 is TGTGCCAGCAGCTTGGAGCAGGGGGTCTTCTACGAGCAGTACTTC.

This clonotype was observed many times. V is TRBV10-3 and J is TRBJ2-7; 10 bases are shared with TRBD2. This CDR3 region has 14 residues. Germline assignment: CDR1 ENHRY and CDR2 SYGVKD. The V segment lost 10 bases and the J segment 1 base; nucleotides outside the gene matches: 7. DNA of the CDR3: TGTGCCACCAGAGCGGGAGGGGGATCCTACGAGCAGTACTTC. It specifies CATRAGGGSYEQYF.

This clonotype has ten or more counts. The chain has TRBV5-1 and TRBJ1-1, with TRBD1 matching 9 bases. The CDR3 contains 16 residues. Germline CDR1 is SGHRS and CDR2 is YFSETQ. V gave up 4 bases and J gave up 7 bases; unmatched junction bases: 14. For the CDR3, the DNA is TGCGCCAGCAGCCTTAAACCGGGACAGGGAAACCTTGAAGCTTTCTTT. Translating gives CASSLKPGQGNLEAFF.

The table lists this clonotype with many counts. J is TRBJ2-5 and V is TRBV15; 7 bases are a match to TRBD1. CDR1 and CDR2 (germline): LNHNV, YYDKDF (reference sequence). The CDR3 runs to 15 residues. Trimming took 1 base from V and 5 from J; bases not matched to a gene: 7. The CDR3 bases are TGTGCCACCAGCAGAGCCCCTCAACAGGGGGAGACCCAGTACTTC. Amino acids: CATSRAPQQGETQYF.

The DNA for the CDR3 is TGTGCCACCGGAGGCCCCTACGAGCAGTACTTC. Amino acids: CATGGPYEQYF. The chain recombines TRBV7-2 with TRBJ2-7; TRBD2 might be the D (5 bases). In germline, CDR1 is SGHTA, CDR2 FQGNSA. This CDR3 spans 11 amino acids. Trimming stripped 10 bases from V and 2 bases from J, with 9 bases between. Full variable domain (outside the CDR3, taken from reference TRBV7-2 and TRBJ2-7): GAGVSQSPSNKVTEKGKDVELRCDPISGHTALYWYRQSLGQGLEFLIYFQGNSAPDKSGLPSDRFSAERTGGSVSTLTIQRTQQEDSAVYLCATGGPYEQYFGPGTRLTVT.

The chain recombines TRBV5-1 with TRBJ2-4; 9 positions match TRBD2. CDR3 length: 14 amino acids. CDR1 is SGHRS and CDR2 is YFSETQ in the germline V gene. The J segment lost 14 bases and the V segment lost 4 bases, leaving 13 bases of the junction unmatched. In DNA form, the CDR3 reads TGCGCCAGCAGCCCTGGGACTAGCAGCCAATTGGAGTACTTC. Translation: CASSPGTSSQLEYF.

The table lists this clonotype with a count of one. CDR3 DNA sequence: TGTGCCACCAGCAGAGATCGGGTTAGCGGCCAAGAGACCCAGTACTTC. Residues: CATSRDRVSGQETQYF. The chain is built from TRBV15 and TRBJ2-5; possible D gene TRBD2, 6 bases. The CDR3 is made up of 16 amino acids. The V end was cut by 0 bases, the J end by 1 base, with 12 bases between. The V gene's germline CDR1 is LNHNV and CDR2 YYDKDF (reference sequence).

CDR3 DNA: TGCGCCAGCAGAGATCCCCGAACCTACAATGAGCAGTTCTTC. This translates into CASRDPRTYNEQFF. The chain carries TRBV5-1 and TRBJ2-1; D unclear. V was cut by 5 bases and J by 2 bases, with 11 bases left in between. The CDR3 runs 14 residues. CDR1 is SGHRS and CDR2 is YFSETQ in the germline V gene.

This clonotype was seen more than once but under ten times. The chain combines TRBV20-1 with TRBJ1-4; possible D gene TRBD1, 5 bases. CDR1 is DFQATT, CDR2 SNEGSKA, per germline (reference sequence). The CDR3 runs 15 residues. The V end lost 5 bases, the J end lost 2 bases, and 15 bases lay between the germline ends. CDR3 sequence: CSASNPRVTNEKLFF. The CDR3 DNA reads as TGCAGTGCTTCGAACCCCAGGGTTACTAATGAAAAACTGTTTTTT.

CDR3 nucleotides: TGTGCCAGCAGCTTAACCGGGACAGGGGGAAAATTCTTC. The encoded protein is CASSLTGTGGKFF. The rearrangement uses TRBV7-8 and TRBJ2-1; 11 bases match TRBD1. Germline lookup yields CDR1 SGHVS and CDR2 FQNEAQ. This CDR3 region has 13 residues. Trimming took 2 bases from V and 16 from J; bases not matched to a gene: 7.

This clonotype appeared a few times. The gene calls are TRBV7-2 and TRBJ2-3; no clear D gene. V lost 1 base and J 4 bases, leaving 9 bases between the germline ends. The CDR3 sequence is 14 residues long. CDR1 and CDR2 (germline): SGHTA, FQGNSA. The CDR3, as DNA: TGTGCCAGCAGCTTAGGGCATTTGGCAGATACGCAGTATTTT. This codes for CASSLGHLADTQYF. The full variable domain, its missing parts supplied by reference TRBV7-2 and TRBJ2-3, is GAGVSQSPSNKVTEKGKDVELRCDPISGHTALYWYRQSLGQGLEFLIYFQGNSAPDKSGLPSDRFSAERTGGSVSTLTIQRTQQEDSAVYLCASSLGHLADTQYFGPGTRLTVL.

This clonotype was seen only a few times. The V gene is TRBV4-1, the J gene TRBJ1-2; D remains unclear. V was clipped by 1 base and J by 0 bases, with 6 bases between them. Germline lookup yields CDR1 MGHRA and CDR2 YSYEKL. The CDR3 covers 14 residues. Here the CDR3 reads CASSQVGTNYGYTF. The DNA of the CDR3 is TGCGCCAGCAGCCAAGTCGGGACTAACTATGGCTACACCTTC.

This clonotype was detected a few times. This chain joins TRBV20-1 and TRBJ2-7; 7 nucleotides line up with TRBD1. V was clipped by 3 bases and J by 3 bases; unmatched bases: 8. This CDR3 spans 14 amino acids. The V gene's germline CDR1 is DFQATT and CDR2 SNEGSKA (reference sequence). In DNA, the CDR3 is TGCAGTGCTAGGAACAAAGGGGGCGGCTACGAGCAGTACTTC. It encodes CSARNKGGGYEQYF.

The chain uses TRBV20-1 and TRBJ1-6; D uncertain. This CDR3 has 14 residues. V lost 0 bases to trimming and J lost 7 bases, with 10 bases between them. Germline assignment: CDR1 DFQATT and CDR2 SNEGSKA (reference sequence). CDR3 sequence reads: CSARDPGSNSPLHF. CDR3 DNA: TGCAGTGCTAGAGATCCCGGCTCCAATTCACCCCTCCACTTT.

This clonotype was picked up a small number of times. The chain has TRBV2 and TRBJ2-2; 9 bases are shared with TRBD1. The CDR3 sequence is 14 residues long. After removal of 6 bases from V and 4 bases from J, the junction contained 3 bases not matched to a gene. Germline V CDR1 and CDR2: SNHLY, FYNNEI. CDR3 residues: CASRRDRATGELFF. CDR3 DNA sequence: TGTGCCAGCAGGAGGGACAGGGCCACCGGGGAGCTGTTTTTT.

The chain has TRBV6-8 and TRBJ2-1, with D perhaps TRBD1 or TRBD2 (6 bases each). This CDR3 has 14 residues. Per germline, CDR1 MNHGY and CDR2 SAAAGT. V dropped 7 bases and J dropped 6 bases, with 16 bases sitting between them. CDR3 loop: CASTRNREVNEQFF. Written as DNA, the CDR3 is TGTGCCAGCACCCGCAACAGGGAGGTCAATGAGCAGTTCTTC.

CDR3 sequence reads: CASSQTYRMMTDTQYF. In DNA, the CDR3 is TGTGCCAGCAGCCAAACTTACAGAATGATGACAGATACGCAGTATTTT. This rearrangement joins TRBV7-9 to TRBJ2-3; D not certain. This CDR3 is built from 16 residues. Germline V gene lookup returns CDR1 SEHNR and CDR2 FQNEAQ (reference sequence). The ends were cut back, 5 bases at V and 3 bases at J, with 18 bases in the middle.

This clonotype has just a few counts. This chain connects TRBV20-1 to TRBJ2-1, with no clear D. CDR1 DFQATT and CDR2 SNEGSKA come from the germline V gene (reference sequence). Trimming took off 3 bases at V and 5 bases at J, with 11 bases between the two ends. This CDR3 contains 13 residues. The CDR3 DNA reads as TGCAGTGCTAGCCATAGTTTTAACAATGAGCAGTTCTTC. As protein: CSASHSFNNEQFF.

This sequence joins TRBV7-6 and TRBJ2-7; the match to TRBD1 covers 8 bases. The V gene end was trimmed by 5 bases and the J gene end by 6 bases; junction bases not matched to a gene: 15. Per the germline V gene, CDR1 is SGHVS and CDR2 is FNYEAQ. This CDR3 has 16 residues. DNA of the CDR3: TGTGCCAGCAGCCCCCTTCGAAGGACAGGGTACGGCGAGCAGTACTTC. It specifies CASSPLRRTGYGEQYF.

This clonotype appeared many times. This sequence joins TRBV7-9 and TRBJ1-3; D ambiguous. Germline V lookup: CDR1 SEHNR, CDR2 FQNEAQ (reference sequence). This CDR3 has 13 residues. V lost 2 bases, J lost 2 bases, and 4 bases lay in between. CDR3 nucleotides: TGTGCCAGCAGCTTAACCACTGGAAACACCATATATTTT. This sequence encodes CASSLTTGNTIYF.

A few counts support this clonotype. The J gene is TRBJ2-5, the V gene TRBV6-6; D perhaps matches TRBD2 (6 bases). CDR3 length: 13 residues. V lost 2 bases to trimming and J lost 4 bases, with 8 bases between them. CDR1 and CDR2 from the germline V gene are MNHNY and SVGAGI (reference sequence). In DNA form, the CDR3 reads TGTGCCAGCAGTTACGGAGGGTTAGAGACCCAGTACTTC. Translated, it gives CASSYGGLETQYF.

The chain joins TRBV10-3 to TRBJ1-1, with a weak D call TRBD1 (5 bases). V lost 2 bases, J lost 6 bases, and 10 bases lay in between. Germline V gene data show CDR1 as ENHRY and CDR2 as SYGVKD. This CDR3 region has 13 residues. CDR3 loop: CAISEGGTAEAFF. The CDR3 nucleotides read TGTGCCATCAGTGAGGGGGGAACCGCTGAAGCTTTCTTT.

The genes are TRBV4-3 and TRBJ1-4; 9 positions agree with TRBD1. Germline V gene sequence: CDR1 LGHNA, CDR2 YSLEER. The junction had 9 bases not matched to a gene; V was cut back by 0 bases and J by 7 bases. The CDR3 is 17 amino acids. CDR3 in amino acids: CASSQEGPGQGIEKLFF. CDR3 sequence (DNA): TGCGCCAGCAGCCAAGAGGGACCGGGACAGGGTATTGAAAAACTGTTTTTT.